These 3 T cell receptor beta chains came from one sample sequenced in a study of cytomegalovirus exposure and HLA in healthy donors. Only in-frame clones appear in the TCRdb table, and some are missing; sequencing was by immunoSEQ multiplex PCR. The sample has about 220,000 clones; around nine tenths are singletons. Sequencing was done on a sample of PBMCs. The receptor set was obtained from a woman aged 18-29 years in good health and CMV-seronegative.

The chain has TRBV30 and TRBJ1-5; tentative D call: TRBD1 (5 bases). This CDR3 is built from 15 residues. Germline V lookup: CDR1 GTSNPN, CDR2 SVGIG (reference sequence). V shed 0 bases and J shed 2 bases, with 11 bases lying between them. The CDR3 coding sequence is TGTGCCTGGAGTGTACAGGTAGGGGGCAATCAGCCCCAGCATTTT. Amino acids: CAWSVQVGGNQPQHF.

The genes are TRBV5-4 and TRBJ1-1; tentative D call: TRBD1 (5 bases). V was trimmed by 4 bases and J by 4 bases, leaving 8 bases between them. CDR1 and CDR2 (germline): SGHNT, YYREEE (reference sequence). This CDR3 is built from 12 residues. CDR3 nucleotides: TGTGCCAGCAGCCTCCAGGGCACTGAAGCTTTCTTT. The encoded protein is CASSLQGTEAFF.

This clone was found once. The chain employs TRBV2 and TRBJ1-6; 11 bases agree with TRBD1. V gave up 6 bases and J gave up 7 bases; unmatched junction bases: 8. The CDR3 covers 16 residues. The germline CDR1 and CDR2 sequences are SNHLY and FYNNEI. The CDR3 DNA reads as TGTGCCAGCAGCAGGGACAGGGGGGTTCGGAATTCACCCCTCCACTTT. Its protein is CASSRDRGVRNSPLHF.